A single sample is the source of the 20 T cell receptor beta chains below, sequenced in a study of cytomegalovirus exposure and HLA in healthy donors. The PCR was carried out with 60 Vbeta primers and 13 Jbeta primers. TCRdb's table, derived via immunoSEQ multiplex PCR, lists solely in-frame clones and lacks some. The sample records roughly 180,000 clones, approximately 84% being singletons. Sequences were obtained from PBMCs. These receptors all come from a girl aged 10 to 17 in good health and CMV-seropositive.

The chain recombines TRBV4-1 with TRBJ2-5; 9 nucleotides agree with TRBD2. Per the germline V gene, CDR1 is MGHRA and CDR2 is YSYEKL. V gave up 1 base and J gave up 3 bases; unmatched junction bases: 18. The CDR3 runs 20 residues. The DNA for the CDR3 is TGCGCCAGCAGCCAAGTTCGGGGATTGTTTTGGGCTAGCGGGGAAGAGACCCAGTACTTC. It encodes CASSQVRGLFWASGEETQYF.

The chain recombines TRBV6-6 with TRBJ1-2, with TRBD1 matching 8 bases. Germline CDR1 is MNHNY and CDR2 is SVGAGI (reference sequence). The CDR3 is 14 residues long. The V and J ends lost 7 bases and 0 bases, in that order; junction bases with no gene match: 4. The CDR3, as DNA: TGTGCCAGCACCGGACAGGGAACTAACTATGGCTACACCTTC. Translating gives CASTGQGTNYGYTF.

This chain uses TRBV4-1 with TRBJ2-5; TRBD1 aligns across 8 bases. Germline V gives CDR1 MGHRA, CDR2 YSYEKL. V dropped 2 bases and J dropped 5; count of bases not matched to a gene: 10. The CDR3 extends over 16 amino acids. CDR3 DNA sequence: TGCGCCAGCAGCCAAACCCCAGGGGGCAATCAGGAGACCCAGTACTTC. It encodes CASSQTPGGNQETQYF.

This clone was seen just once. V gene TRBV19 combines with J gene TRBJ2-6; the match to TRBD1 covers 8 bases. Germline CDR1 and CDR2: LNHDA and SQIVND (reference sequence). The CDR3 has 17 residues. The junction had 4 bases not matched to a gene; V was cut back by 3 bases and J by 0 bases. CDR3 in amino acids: CASSIGTGISGANVLTF. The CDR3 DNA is TGTGCCAGTAGTATTGGGACAGGCATCTCTGGGGCCAACGTCCTGACTTTC. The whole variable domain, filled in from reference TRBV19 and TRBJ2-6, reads DGGITQSPKYLFRKEGQNVTLSCEQNLNHDAMYWYRQDPGQGLRLIYYSQIVNDFQKGDIAEGYSVSREKKESFPLTVTSAQKNPTAFYLCASSIGTGISGANVLTFGAGSRLTVL.

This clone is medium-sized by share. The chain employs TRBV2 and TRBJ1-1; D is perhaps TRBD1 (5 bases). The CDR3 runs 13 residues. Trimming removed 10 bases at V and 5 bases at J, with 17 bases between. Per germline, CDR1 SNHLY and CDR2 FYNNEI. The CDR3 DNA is TGTGCCAATAAAGAGCCGGGGGGAACTGAAGCTTTCTTT. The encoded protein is CANKEPGGTEAFF.

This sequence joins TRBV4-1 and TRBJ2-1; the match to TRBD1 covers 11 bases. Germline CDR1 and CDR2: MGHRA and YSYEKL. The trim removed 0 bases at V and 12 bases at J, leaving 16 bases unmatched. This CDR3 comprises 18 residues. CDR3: CASSQDIGGQGGKDGQFF. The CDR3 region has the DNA TGCGCCAGCAGCCAAGATATCGGGGGACAGGGGGGTAAGGATGGGCAGTTCTTC.

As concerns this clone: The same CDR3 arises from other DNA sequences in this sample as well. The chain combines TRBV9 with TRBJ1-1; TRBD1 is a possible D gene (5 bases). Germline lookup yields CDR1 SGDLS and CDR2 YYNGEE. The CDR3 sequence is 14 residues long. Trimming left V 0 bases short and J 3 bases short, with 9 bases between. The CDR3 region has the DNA TGTGCCAGCAGCGTAGGGGGGGAGGACACTGAAGCTTTCTTT. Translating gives CASSVGGEDTEAFF.

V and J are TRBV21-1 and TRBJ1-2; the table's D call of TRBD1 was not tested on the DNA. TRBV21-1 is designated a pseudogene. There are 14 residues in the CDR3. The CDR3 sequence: CASSKGAGAAGYTF. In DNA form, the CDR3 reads TGTGCCAGCAGCAAAGGGGCAGGGGCTGCCGGCTACACCTTC.

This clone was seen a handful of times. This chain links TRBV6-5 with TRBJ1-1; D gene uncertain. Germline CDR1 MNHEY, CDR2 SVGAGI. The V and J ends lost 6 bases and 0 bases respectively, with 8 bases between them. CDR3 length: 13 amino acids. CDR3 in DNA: TGTGCCAGCAGCGAAACATTGAACACTGAAGCTTTCTTT. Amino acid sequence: CASSETLNTEAFF.

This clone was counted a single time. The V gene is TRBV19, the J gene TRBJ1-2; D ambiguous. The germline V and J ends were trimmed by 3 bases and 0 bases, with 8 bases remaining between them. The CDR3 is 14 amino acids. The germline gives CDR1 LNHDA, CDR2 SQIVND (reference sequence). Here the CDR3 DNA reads TGTGCCAGTAGTATCAACGGTCCTAACTATGGCTACACCTTC. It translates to CASSINGPNYGYTF.

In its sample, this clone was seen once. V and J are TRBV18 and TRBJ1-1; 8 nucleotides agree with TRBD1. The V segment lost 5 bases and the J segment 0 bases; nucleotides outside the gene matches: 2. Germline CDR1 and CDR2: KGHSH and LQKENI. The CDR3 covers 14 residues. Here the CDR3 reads CASSLDRVNTEAFF. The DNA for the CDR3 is TGTGCCAGCTCATTGGACAGGGTGAACACTGAAGCTTTCTTT. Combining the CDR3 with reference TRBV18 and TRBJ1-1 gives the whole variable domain NAGVMQNPRHLVRRRGQEARLRCSPMKGHSHVYWYRQLPEEGLKFMVYLQKENIIDESGMPKERFSAEFPKEGPSILRIQQVVRGDSAAYFCASSLDRVNTEAFFGQGTRLTVV.

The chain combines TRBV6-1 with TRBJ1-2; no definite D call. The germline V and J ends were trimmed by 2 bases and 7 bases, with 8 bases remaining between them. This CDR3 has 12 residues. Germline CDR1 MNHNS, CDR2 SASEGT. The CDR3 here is CASSELGGGYTF. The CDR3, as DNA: TGTGCCAGCAGTGAATTGGGAGGTGGCTACACCTTC.

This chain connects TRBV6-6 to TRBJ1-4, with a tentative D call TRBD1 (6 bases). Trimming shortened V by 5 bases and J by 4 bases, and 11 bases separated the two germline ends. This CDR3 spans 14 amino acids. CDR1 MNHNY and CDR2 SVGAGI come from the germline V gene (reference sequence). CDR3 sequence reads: CASSPGTSNEKLFF. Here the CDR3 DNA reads TGTGCCAGCAGTCCCGGGACAAGTAATGAAAAACTGTTTTTT.

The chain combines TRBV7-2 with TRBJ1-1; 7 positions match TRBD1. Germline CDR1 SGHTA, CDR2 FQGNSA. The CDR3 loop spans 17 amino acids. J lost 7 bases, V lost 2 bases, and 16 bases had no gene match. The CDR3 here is CASSLFLLTGPPSEAFF. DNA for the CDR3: TGTGCCAGCAGCTTATTCCTGTTGACAGGGCCTCCTAGTGAAGCTTTCTTT.

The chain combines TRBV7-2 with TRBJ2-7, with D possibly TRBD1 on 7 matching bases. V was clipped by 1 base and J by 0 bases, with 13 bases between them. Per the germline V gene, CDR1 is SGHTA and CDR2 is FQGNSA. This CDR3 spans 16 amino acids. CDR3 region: CASSLGGGGSSYEQYF. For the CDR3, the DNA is TGTGCCAGCAGCTTAGGCGGAGGGGGCAGCTCCTACGAGCAGTACTTC.

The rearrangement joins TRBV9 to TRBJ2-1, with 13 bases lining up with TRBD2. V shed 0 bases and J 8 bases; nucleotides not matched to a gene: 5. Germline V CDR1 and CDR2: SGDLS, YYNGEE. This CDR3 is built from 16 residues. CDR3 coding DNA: TGTGCCAGCAGCGTAGCTCGGACTAGCGGGGGTCATGAGCAGTTCTTC. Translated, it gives CASSVARTSGGHEQFF.

CDR3 coding DNA: TGTGCCAGCGCAACAGGCGGGAACACTGAAGCTTTCTTT. This encodes CASATGGNTEAFF. This chain connects TRBV27 to TRBJ1-1; TRBD1 is a possible D gene (5 bases). This CDR3 comprises 13 residues. From germline, CDR1 is MNHEY and CDR2 SMNVEV (reference sequence). Trimming took off 8 bases at V and 1 base at J, with 11 bases between the two ends.

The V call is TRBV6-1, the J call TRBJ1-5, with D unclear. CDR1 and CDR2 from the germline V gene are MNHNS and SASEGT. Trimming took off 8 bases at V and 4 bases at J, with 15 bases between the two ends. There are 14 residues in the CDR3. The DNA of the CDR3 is TGTGCCAGCGCTACGACATTTGGGAATCAGCCCCAGCATTTT. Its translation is CASATTFGNQPQHF.

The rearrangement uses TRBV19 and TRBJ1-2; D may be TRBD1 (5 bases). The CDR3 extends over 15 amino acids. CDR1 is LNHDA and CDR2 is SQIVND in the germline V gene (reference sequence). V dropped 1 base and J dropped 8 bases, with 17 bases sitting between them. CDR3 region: CASSIAGTGRGGYTF. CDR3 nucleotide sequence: TGTGCCAGTAGTATAGCCGGGACGGGGCGGGGAGGCTACACCTTC.

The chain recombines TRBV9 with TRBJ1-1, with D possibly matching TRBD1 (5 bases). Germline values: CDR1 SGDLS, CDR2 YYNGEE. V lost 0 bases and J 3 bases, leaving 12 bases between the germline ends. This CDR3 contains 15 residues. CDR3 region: CASSVGAGLDTEAFF. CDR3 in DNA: TGTGCCAGCAGCGTAGGGGCAGGGTTGGACACTGAAGCTTTCTTT.